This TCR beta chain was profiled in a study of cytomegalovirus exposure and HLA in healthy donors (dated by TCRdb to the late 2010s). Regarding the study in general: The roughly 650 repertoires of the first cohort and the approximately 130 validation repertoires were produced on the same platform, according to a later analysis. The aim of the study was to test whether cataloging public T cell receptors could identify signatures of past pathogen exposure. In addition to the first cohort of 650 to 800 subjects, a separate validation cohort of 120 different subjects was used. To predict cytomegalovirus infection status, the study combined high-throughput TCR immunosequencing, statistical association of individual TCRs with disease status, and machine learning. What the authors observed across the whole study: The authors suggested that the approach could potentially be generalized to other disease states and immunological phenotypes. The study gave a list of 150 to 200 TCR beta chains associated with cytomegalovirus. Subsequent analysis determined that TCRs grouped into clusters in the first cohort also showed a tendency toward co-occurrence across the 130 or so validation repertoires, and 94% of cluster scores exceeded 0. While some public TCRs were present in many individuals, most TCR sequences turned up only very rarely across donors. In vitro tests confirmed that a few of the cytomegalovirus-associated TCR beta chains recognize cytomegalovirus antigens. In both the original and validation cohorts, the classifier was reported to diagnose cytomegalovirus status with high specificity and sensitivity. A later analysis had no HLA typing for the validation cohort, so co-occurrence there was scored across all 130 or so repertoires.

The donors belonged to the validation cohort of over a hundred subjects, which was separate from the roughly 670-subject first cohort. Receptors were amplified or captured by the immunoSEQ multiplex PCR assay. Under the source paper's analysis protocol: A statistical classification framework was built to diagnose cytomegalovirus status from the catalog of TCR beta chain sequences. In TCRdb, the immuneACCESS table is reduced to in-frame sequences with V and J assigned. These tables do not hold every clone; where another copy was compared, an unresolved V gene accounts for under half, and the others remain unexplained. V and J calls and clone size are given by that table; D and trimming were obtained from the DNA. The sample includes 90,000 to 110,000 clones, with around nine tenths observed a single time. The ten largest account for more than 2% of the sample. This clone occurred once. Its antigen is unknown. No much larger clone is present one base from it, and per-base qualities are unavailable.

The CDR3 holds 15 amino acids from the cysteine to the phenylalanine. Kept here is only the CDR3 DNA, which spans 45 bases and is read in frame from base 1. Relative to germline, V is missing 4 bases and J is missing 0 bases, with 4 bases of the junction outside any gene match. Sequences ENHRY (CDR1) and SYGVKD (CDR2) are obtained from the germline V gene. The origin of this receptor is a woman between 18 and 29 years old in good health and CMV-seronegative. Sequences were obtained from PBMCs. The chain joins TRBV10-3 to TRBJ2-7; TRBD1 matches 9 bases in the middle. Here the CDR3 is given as CAISAGQGNSYEQYF. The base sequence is TGTGCCATCAGTGCGGGACAGGGCAACTCCTACGAGCAGTACTTC.